This entry lists 21 T cell receptor beta chains sequenced from one sample in a study of T cell responses to AZD1222 COVID-19 vaccine. Repertoires were generated with immunoSEQ multiplex PCR, while TCRdb's copy carries only in-frame clones and drops some. The sample records about 120,000 clones, about 90% being singletons. Here the sequenced sample was peripheral blood, taken on day 0 of AZD1222 vaccination. Receptors originate from an adult in good health.

This clone was seen a few times. The genes are TRBV19 and TRBJ1-1, with D perhaps matching TRBD1 (5 bases). Trimming removed 4 bases at V and 0 bases at J, with 12 bases between. CDR3 length: 15 residues. The germline CDR1 and CDR2 sequences are LNHDA and SQIVND (reference sequence). The CDR3 coding sequence is TGTGCCAGTAGTAGAGGAGGGGTCATGAACACTGAAGCTTTCTTT. It specifies CASSRGGVMNTEAFF.

The V and J genes are TRBV6-4 and TRBJ2-1, with D perhaps matching TRBD2 (5 bases). The CDR3 has 15 residues. Between the trimmed V and J ends, which lost 6 bases and 0 bases, there was a span of 12 bases. Germline values: CDR1 MRHNA, CDR2 SNTAGT. The CDR3 spells CASRRVNSSYNEQFF. CDR3 in DNA: TGTGCCAGCAGGCGGGTCAACAGCTCCTACAATGAGCAGTTCTTC.

This clone has only a few counts. The chain employs TRBV11-2 and TRBJ2-7, with TRBD1 matching 8 bases. Trimming cost V 5 bases and J 4 bases; bases outside gene matches: 10. This CDR3 has 15 residues. Germline V CDR1 and CDR2: SGHAT, FQNNGV. The CDR3 reads CASSPRDRRIYEQYF. CDR3 DNA: TGTGCCAGCAGCCCCAGGGACAGGAGAATTTACGAGCAGTACTTC.

The V and J genes are TRBV3-1 (or the pseudogene TRBV3-2) and TRBJ1-1; possibly TRBD1 for D (5 bases). Germline-derived CDR1 and CDR2 are LGHDT and YNNKEL (reference sequence). V shed 6 bases and J shed 1 base, with 12 bases lying between them. This CDR3 is built from 14 residues. The CDR3 here is CASRGRGTNTEAFF. The CDR3 DNA sequence: TGTGCCAGCAGGGGGCGGGGGACGAACACTGAAGCTTTCTTT.

The CDR3 reads CASSAGGGNEQFF. The DNA for the CDR3 is TGTGCCAGCAGTGCGGGGGGAGGGAATGAGCAGTTCTTC. The chain joins TRBV2 to TRBJ2-1, with 7 bases fitting TRBD2. The CDR3 extends over 13 amino acids. Germline-derived CDR1 and CDR2 are SNHLY and FYNNEI. J lost 7 bases, V lost 4 bases, and 4 bases had no gene match.

The chain's CDR3 is CASSKGRQTNEKLFF. The DNA of the CDR3 is TGCGCCAGCAGCAAGGGGAGGCAAACTAATGAAAAACTGTTTTTT. The chain employs TRBV4-1 and TRBJ1-4; tentative D call: TRBD1 (5 bases). This CDR3 spans 15 amino acids. Germline V gene data show CDR1 as MGHRA and CDR2 as YSYEKL. The V end was cut by 5 bases, the J end by 1 base, with 11 bases between.

This clone was observed a few times. The rearrangement joins TRBV20-1 to TRBJ1-2, with D unclear. The germline CDR1 and CDR2 sequences are DFQATT and SNEGSKA (reference sequence). The CDR3 extends over 14 amino acids. The V end was cut by 5 bases, the J end by 1 base, with 14 bases between. CDR3 sequence (DNA): TGCAGTGCTGGTGGATCGGACGGTAACTATGGCTACACCTTC. Translating it yields CSAGGSDGNYGYTF.

This rearrangement joins TRBV6-5 to TRBJ1-2; TRBD1 aligns across 10 bases. Per germline, CDR1 MNHEY and CDR2 SVGAGI. The length of the CDR3 is 13 residues. Germline trimming cut 11 bases from V and 8 bases from J; bases unmatched to any gene: 11. This CDR3 reads CAGGDRGDGGYTF. The CDR3 DNA sequence: TGTGCCGGAGGGGACAGGGGCGATGGGGGCTACACCTTC.

The chain couples TRBV5-1 to TRBJ1-2, with TRBD1 matching over 7 bases. Per the germline V gene, CDR1 is SGHRS and CDR2 is YFSETQ. This CDR3 region has 13 residues. Trimming cost V 4 bases and J 7 bases; bases outside gene matches: 7. The CDR3 region is CASSDNRGIGYTF. The CDR3 region has the DNA TGCGCCAGCAGCGATAACAGGGGAATTGGCTACACCTTC.

V is TRBV5-6 and J is TRBJ1-4, with TRBD1 identical over 8 bases. V was clipped by 4 bases and J by 8 bases; unmatched bases: 10. Germline assignment: CDR1 SGHDT and CDR2 YYEEEE. The CDR3 extends over 15 amino acids. The CDR3 DNA is TGTGCCAGCAGCCCTGCAGGGGGCGGACGGGAAAAACTGTTTTTT. Translated: CASSPAGGGREKLFF.

V and J are TRBV7-6 and TRBJ2-1; D is undetermined. This CDR3 has 17 residues. The V end lost 5 bases, the J end lost 0 bases, and 17 bases lay between the germline ends. The germline gives CDR1 SGHVS, CDR2 FNYEAQ. The CDR3 DNA reads TGTGCCAGCAGCCCGCGCTTTAGGGCGAGCTCCTACAATGAGCAGTTCTTC. It specifies CASSPRFRASSYNEQFF.

The rearrangement links TRBV5-1 to TRBJ2-3, with 9 bases matching TRBD2. J gave up 1 base and V 0 bases, and 0 bases lay outside the gene matches. This CDR3 is 15 amino acids long. The germline CDR1 and CDR2 sequences are SGHRS and YFSETQ. CDR3 amino acids: CASSLASGGTDTQYF. The CDR3 DNA sequence: TGCGCCAGCAGCTTGGCTAGCGGGGGCACAGATACGCAGTATTTT.

This chain joins TRBV7-2 and TRBJ2-7; TRBD2 matches 8 bases. CDR1 SGHTA and CDR2 FQGNSA come from the germline V gene. J gave up 2 bases and V 7 bases, and 19 bases lay outside the gene matches. The CDR3 contains 18 residues. The CDR3 loop is CASTKSVRASGGTYEQYF. The CDR3 DNA is TGTGCCAGCACCAAGTCAGTTCGGGCGAGCGGGGGAACCTACGAGCAGTACTTC. The full variable domain, with the rest looked up from reference TRBV7-2 and TRBJ2-7, is GAGVSQSPSNKVTEKGKDVELRCDPISGHTALYWYRQSLGQGLEFLIYFQGNSAPDKSGLPSDRFSAERTGGSVSTLTIQRTQQEDSAVYLCASTKSVRASGGTYEQYFGPGTRLTVT.

The chain uses TRBV5-6 and TRBJ2-7; 9 bases are a match to TRBD1. The length of the CDR3 is 15 residues. J lost 3 bases, V lost 0 bases, and 4 bases had no gene match. Germline values: CDR1 SGHDT, CDR2 YYEEEE. CDR3 DNA: TGTGCCAGCAGCTTGGTGATGGGACAGGGCTACGAGCAGTACTTC. This sequence encodes CASSLVMGQGYEQYF.

The rearrangement links TRBV7-2 to TRBJ1-6; D possibly corresponds to TRBD1 (6 bases). Germline V gene lookup returns CDR1 SGHTA and CDR2 FQGNSA. The CDR3 consists of 17 residues. V was clipped by 2 bases and J by 6 bases, with 17 bases between them. CDR3 in DNA: TGTGCCAGCAGCTTAAGACCACAGGGTTTTTTTAATTCACCCCTCCACTTT. Translation: CASSLRPQGFFNSPLHF.

The V call is TRBV10-3, the J call TRBJ1-1, with TRBD1 matching 9 bases. With V trimmed by 7 bases and J by 8 bases, 5 bases remained unmatched. The CDR3 is made up of 12 amino acids. In germline, CDR1 is ENHRY, CDR2 SYGVKD. In nucleotides, the CDR3 is TGTGCCATCAAGCCGGGACAGGGCGAAGCTTTCTTT. Protein: CAIKPGQGEAFF.

The chain combines TRBV3-1 (or the pseudogene TRBV3-2) with TRBJ2-7, with no clear D. Germline lookup yields CDR1 LGHDT and CDR2 YNNKEL (reference sequence). V shed 0 bases and J shed 5 bases, with 5 bases lying between them. The CDR3 loop spans 12 amino acids. CDR3 protein: CASSQDLNEQYF. The CDR3 DNA is TGTGCCAGCAGCCAAGATCTGAACGAGCAGTACTTC.

The rearrangement joins TRBV11-3 to TRBJ2-2; 7 bases map to TRBD1. This CDR3 region has 16 residues. Per the germline V gene, CDR1 is SGHNT and CDR2 is YENEEA. V gave up 5 bases and J gave up 3 bases; unmatched junction bases: 9. The CDR3 region has the DNA TGTGCCAGCAGCCCACGGGACAGCTTCTACACCGGGGAGCTGTTTTTT. It specifies CASSPRDSFYTGELFF.

This clone showed up just once. V usage is TRBV2 and J usage is TRBJ2-1; 7 bases are shared with TRBD1. This CDR3 comprises 15 residues. Trimming cost V 7 bases and J 12 bases; bases outside gene matches: 18. Germline CDR1 reads SNHLY; CDR2 reads FYNNEI. CDR3 amino acids: CASNPGDRGGPGQFF. The CDR3 DNA is TGTGCCAGCAACCCAGGGGACAGAGGGGGACCCGGGCAGTTCTTC.

This clone was observed once. The chain uses TRBV6-2 or TRBV6-3 and TRBJ2-1; weak D call: TRBD1 (6 bases). The CDR3 totals 14 residues. Germline V lookup: CDR1 MNHEY, CDR2 SVGEGT. V lost 5 bases and J 4 bases, leaving 12 bases between the germline ends. CDR3 region: CASSGPDRYNEQFF. The CDR3 nucleotides read TGTGCCAGCAGTGGGCCGGACAGATACAATGAGCAGTTCTTC.

J is TRBJ1-1 and V is TRBV18, with D unclear. The germline V gene has CDR1 KGHSH and CDR2 LQKENI. The V end lost 5 bases, the J end lost 0 bases, and 13 bases lay between the germline ends. This CDR3 spans 15 amino acids. CDR3 nucleotides: TGTGCCAGCTCATTTCCCTGGGGTTTGAACACTGAAGCTTTCTTT. Its translation: CASSFPWGLNTEAFF.